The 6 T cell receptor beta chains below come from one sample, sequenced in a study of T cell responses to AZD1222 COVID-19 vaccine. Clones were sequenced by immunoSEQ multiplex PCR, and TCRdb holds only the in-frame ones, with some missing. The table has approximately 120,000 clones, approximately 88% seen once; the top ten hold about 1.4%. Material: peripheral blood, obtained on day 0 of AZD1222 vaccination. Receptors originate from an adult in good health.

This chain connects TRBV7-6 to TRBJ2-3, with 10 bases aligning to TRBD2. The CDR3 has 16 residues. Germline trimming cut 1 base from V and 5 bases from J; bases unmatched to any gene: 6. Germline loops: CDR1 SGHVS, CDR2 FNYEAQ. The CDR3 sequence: CASSLVPSGSRDTQYF. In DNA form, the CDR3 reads TGTGCCAGCAGCTTAGTTCCTAGCGGGAGTAGAGATACGCAGTATTTT.

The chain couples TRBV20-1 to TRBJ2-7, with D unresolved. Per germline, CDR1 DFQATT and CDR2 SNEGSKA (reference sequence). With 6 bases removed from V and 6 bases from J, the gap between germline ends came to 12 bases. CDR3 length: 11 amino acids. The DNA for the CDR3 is TGCAGTGCACCCGCCGCTGTCGAGCAGTACTTC. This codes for CSAPAAVEQYF.

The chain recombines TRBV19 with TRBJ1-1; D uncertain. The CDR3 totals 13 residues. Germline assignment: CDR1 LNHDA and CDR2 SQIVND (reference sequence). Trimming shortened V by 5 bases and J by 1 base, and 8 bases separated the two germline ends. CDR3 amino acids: CASSPGANTEAFF. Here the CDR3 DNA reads TGTGCCAGTAGTCCGGGAGCGAACACTGAAGCTTTCTTT.

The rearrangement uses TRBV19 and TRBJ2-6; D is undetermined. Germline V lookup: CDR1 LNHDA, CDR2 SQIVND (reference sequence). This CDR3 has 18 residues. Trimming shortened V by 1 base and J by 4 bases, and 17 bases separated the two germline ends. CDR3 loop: CASSIGSASTPGANVLTF. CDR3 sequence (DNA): TGTGCCAGTAGTATAGGCTCAGCCTCTACACCGGGGGCCAACGTCCTGACTTTC.

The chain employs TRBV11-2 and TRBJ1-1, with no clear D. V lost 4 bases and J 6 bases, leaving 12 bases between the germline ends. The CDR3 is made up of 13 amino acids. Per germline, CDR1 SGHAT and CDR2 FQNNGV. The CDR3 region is CASSSTELPEAFF. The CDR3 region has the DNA TGTGCCAGCAGCTCCACAGAGCTCCCTGAAGCTTTCTTT. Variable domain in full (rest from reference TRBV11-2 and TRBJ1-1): EAGVAQSPRYKIIEKRQSVAFWCNPISGHATLYWYQQILGQGPKLLIQFQNNGVVDDSQLPKDRFSAERLKGVDSTLKIQPAKLEDSAVYLCASSSTELPEAFFGQGTRLTVV.

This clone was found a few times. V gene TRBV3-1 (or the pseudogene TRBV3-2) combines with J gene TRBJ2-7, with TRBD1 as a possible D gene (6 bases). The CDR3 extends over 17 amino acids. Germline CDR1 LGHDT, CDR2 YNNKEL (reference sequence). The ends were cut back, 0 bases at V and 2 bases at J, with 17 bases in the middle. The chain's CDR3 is CASSQEVTAGATYEQYF. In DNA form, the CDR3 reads TGTGCCAGCAGCCAAGAAGTGACGGCAGGGGCTACCTACGAGCAGTACTTC.